The 8 T cell receptor beta chains presented below share a single source sample, sequenced in a study of T-cell memory formation after mild COVID-19. A single record per CDR3 protein comes from TCRdb applying MiXCR to the 5' RACE reads. The sample has under 200,000 distinct CDR3 sequences; roughly 10% are singletons. Sample: PBMCs or a T cell subset sorted from them (not recorded which). The receptors here all came from a man between 18 and 35 years old who had mild COVID-19 (a few samples of this study predate the infection). Cell type and time point are not known.

The table lists this clonotype with a few counts. The rearrangement joins TRBV20-1 to TRBJ2-3; no clear D gene. Trimming left V 0 bases short and J 8 bases short, with 15 bases between. There are 14 residues in the CDR3. CDR1 is DFQATT, CDR2 SNEGSKA, per germline (reference sequence). CDR3 sequence reads: CSARDRDPRATQYF. CDR3 sequence (DNA): TGCAGTGCTAGAGATCGTGACCCCCGGGCTACGCAGTATTTT.

The V call is TRBV10-2, the J call TRBJ2-7, with D perhaps TRBD1 (6 bases). Looked up from germline, CDR1 is WSHSY and CDR2 is SAAADI. This CDR3 is built from 15 residues. The V end lost 0 bases, the J end lost 4 bases, and 13 bases lay between the germline ends. The CDR3 loop is CASSESRLGGYEQYV. CDR3 DNA sequence: TGCGCCAGCAGTGAGTCGCGGCTAGGGGGATACGAGCAGTACGTC.

The V call is TRBV7-8, the J call TRBJ1-1, with TRBD1 identical over 8 bases. Germline values: CDR1 SGHVS, CDR2 FQNEAQ. J gave up 5 bases and V 5 bases, and 13 bases lay outside the gene matches. This CDR3 comprises 16 residues. The CDR3 sequence: CASSVYIGDRLTEAFF. DNA for the CDR3: TGTGCCAGCAGCGTTTATATAGGGGACAGGCTGACTGAAGCTTTCTTT.

This clonotype was recorded a few times. This clone may be a read error of a much larger clone one base away. The CDR3 DNA sequence: TGCAGGGCCCCCGTCGCAGGGGGGGGCCTGTATAACACCGGGGAGCTGTTTTTT. This encodes CRAPVAGGGLYNTGELFF. The V call is TRBV20-1, the J call TRBJ2-2; D may correspond to TRBD1 or TRBD2 (7 bases each). The CDR3 is made up of 18 amino acids. Looked up from germline, CDR1 is DFQATT and CDR2 is SNEGSKA (reference sequence).

The V call is TRBV4-3, the J call TRBJ2-1, with 11 bases lining up with TRBD1. Germline V lookup: CDR1 LGHNA, CDR2 YSLEER. Trimming removed 2 bases from V and 6 bases from J; junction bases left unmatched: 12. The CDR3 covers 18 residues. CDR3 bases: TGCGCCAGCAGCCAATCATCGGCTGGGACAGGGGGTTCCAATGAGCAGTTCTTC. Translation: CASSQSSAGTGGSNEQFF.

This clonotype was picked up a small number of times. The chain combines TRBV7-2 with TRBJ2-1; D is unresolved. Germline CDR1 is SGHTA and CDR2 is FQGNSA. Trimming took 3 bases from V and 12 from J, leaving 9 bases between them. The CDR3 extends over 11 amino acids. CDR3 nucleotides: TGTGCCAGCAGCTTTCATAAGAGGCAGTTCTTC. This gives the protein CASSFHKRQFF. The full variable domain, rest sourced from reference TRBV7-2 and TRBJ2-1, is GAGVSQSPSNKVTEKGKDVELRCDPISGHTALYWYRQSLGQGLEFLIYFQGNSAPDKSGLPSDRFSAERTGGSVSTLTIQRTQQEDSAVYLCASSFHKRQFFGPGTRLTVL.

The gene calls are TRBV6-2 or TRBV6-3 and TRBJ2-3, with TRBD2 matching over 12 bases. V dropped 4 bases and J dropped 2; count of bases not matched to a gene: 1. Germline V gene data show CDR1 as MNHEY and CDR2 as SVGEGT. The length of the CDR3 is 15 residues. CDR3: CASSWTSGNTDTQYF. The CDR3 DNA sequence: TGTGCCAGCAGTTGGACTAGCGGGAACACAGATACGCAGTATTTT.

This clonotype was detected only a few times. This sequence joins TRBV7-2 and TRBJ1-5; D is unclear. Per germline, CDR1 SGHTA and CDR2 FQGNSA. The CDR3 consists of 12 residues. The V gene lost 7 bases and the J gene lost 4 bases, with 8 bases spanning the gap. The CDR3 reads CASKWGNQPQHF. CDR3 nucleotides: TGTGCCAGCAAGTGGGGTAATCAGCCCCAGCATTTT.